The 22 T cell receptor beta chains below come from one sample, sequenced in a study of blood T cell repertoires in COVID-19. The method was immunoSEQ multiplex PCR; TCRdb's version includes in-frame clones alone and lacks a portion of them. Of fewer than 200,000 clones listed, roughly 79% are singletons. Material for sequencing was peripheral blood. Every receptor here comes from a woman aged 80 or over with COVID-19, enrolled during active disease.

V usage is TRBV2 and J usage is TRBJ2-1; tentative D call: TRBD2 (6 bases). The CDR3 length is 14 residues. Germline CDR1 and CDR2: SNHLY and FYNNEI. The V gene lost 8 bases and the J gene lost 1 base, with 12 bases spanning the gap. The CDR3, as DNA: TGTGCCAGCCGCGCGGGGCCGTCCTACAATGAGCAGTTCTTC. Residues: CASRAGPSYNEQFF.

This clone was recorded only once. This chain uses TRBV6-1 with TRBJ1-2; the match to TRBD1 covers 8 bases. The germline gives CDR1 MNHNS, CDR2 SASEGT. Germline trimming cut 3 bases from V and 4 bases from J; bases unmatched to any gene: 10. This CDR3 region has 16 residues. For the CDR3, the DNA is TGTGCCAGCAGTGAGAGGTCGGCAGGGGGCCGCTATGGCTACACCTTC. Translated: CASSERSAGGRYGYTF.

The chain recombines TRBV6-5 with TRBJ1-1; D unresolved. The CDR3 length is 13 residues. Germline lookup yields CDR1 MNHEY and CDR2 SVGAGI. The V end was cut by 2 bases, the J end by 4 bases, with 8 bases between. This CDR3 is CASSYGGGTEAFF. CDR3 nucleotide sequence: TGTGCCAGCAGTTACGGCGGTGGCACTGAAGCTTTCTTT.

The chain joins TRBV14 to TRBJ1-4, with 7 bases identical to TRBD1. The CDR3 consists of 17 residues. Looked up from germline, CDR1 is SGHDN and CDR2 is FVKESK. After removal of 0 bases from V and 4 bases from J, the junction contained 8 bases not matched to a gene. Written as DNA, the CDR3 is TGTGCCAGCAGCCAAGAGCTTCCGGGACAGATTAATGAAAAACTGTTTTTT. Encoded protein: CASSQELPGQINEKLFF.

The V call is TRBV5-1, the J call TRBJ1-2; no definite D call. In germline, CDR1 is SGHRS, CDR2 YFSETQ. The CDR3 spans 15 residues. V lost 0 bases and J lost 0, with 9 bases in between. CDR3 region: CASSLALQSNYGYTF. CDR3 coding DNA: TGCGCCAGCAGCTTGGCCCTACAGTCTAACTATGGCTACACCTTC.

The V and J genes are TRBV18 and TRBJ2-1, with D possibly matching TRBD1 (7 bases). Germline V gene sequence: CDR1 KGHSH, CDR2 LQKENI. V lost 6 bases, J lost 4 bases, and 19 bases lay in between. The CDR3 covers 16 residues. In nucleotides, the CDR3 is TGTGCCAGCTCGGGTTCCAGGGGGGCTCTTTACAATGAGCAGTTCTTC. Amino acids: CASSGSRGALYNEQFF.

The chain is built from TRBV18 and TRBJ2-1, with unresolved D. In germline, CDR1 is KGHSH, CDR2 LQKENI. The CDR3 has 14 amino acids. Trimming shortened V by 3 bases and J by 0 bases, and 6 bases separated the two germline ends. The CDR3 reads CASSPTSSYNEQFF. The CDR3 coding sequence is TGTGCCAGCTCACCCACAAGCTCCTACAATGAGCAGTTCTTC.

The V and J genes are TRBV27 and TRBJ1-2, with D unresolved. CDR3 size: 14 residues. V lost 6 bases and J lost 6, with 17 bases in between. Germline V gene sequence: CDR1 MNHEY, CDR2 SMNVEV (reference sequence). The chain's CDR3 is CASRPTSGRNGYTF. The CDR3 DNA reads TGTGCCAGCAGACCCACCTCGGGGAGGAATGGCTACACCTTC.

V is TRBV16 and J is TRBJ1-5; no firm D call. This CDR3 is 16 amino acids long. The germline V gene encodes CDR1 KGHSY and CDR2 FQNENV. The V end was cut by 0 bases, the J end by 2 bases, with 11 bases between. CDR3: CASSQSRRVGNQPQHF. Written as DNA, the CDR3 is TGTGCCAGCAGCCAATCTAGGAGGGTTGGCAATCAGCCCCAGCATTTT.

V usage is TRBV6-5 and J usage is TRBJ1-2; 7 nucleotides align to TRBD1. The CDR3 is made up of 13 amino acids. Germline loops: CDR1 MNHEY, CDR2 SVGAGI. Trimming at V came to 2 bases and at J to 8 bases, leaving 5 bases not matched to a gene. The CDR3 sequence is CASSYGQGGGYTF. The CDR3 DNA is TGTGCCAGCAGTTACGGGCAGGGGGGAGGCTACACCTTC.

In this sample, this clone turned up once. J is TRBJ2-1 and V is TRBV21-1; TRBD1, as called in the table, went unchecked against the DNA. TRBV21-1 is noted as a pseudogene. The CDR3 sequence is 16 residues long. CDR3 residues: CASSKVRDRGDNEQFF. CDR3 nucleotides: TGTGCCAGCAGCAAGGTCCGGGACAGGGGAGACAATGAGCAGTTCTTC.

This clone came up once. The chain joins TRBV28 to TRBJ2-1, with 9 positions matching TRBD2. This CDR3 is built from 16 residues. After removal of 4 bases from V and 1 base from J, the junction contained 5 bases not matched to a gene. CDR1 is MDHEN and CDR2 is SYDVKM in the germline V gene. The CDR3 loop reads CASSYRTSDSYNEQFF. The DNA of the CDR3 is TGTGCCAGCAGTTACAGGACTAGCGATTCCTACAATGAGCAGTTCTTC.

The chain recombines TRBV5-3 with TRBJ1-2; D remains unclear. TRBV5-3 is labeled an ORF, and its function is uncertain. CDR3 length: 12 amino acids. Trimming pared 1 base from V and 4 bases from J, leaving 5 bases between. CDR3 loop: CARSLNSYGYTF. For the CDR3, the DNA is TGTGCCAGAAGCTTGAACAGCTATGGCTACACCTTC.

The rearrangement joins TRBV14 to TRBJ2-7, with 13 bases lining up with TRBD2. The CDR3 is 15 residues long. The ends lost 4 bases at V and 3 bases at J; junction bases unmatched: 3. CDR1 is SGHDN and CDR2 is FVKESK in the germline V gene. CDR3 in amino acids: CASSRTSGGYYEQYF. In DNA, the CDR3 is TGTGCCAGCAGCCGGACTAGCGGGGGCTACTACGAGCAGTACTTC.

The CDR3 sequence: CASSLLTAEGGRTDTQYF. In DNA form, the CDR3 reads TGTGCCAGCAGTTTATTAACGGCGGAGGGTGGGAGGACAGATACGCAGTATTTT. The J gene is TRBJ2-3, the V gene TRBV28; D might be TRBD2 (6 bases). The CDR3 covers 18 residues. The germline V gene has CDR1 MDHEN and CDR2 SYDVKM. V was cut by 1 base and J by 3 bases, with 20 bases left in between.

J is TRBJ2-1 and V is TRBV5-4; D might be TRBD1 (6 bases). Germline V lookup: CDR1 SGHNT, CDR2 YYREEE (reference sequence). V lost 2 bases, J lost 1 base, and 10 bases lay in between. CDR3 length: 15 amino acids. The CDR3 sequence: CASSFGQGSYNEQFF. CDR3 nucleotides: TGTGCCAGCAGCTTCGGGCAGGGGTCCTACAATGAGCAGTTCTTC.

The chain uses TRBV24-1 and TRBJ2-7; D call uncertain. The V end was cut by 2 bases, the J end by 0 bases, with 7 bases between. The CDR3 loop spans 14 amino acids. Germline-derived CDR1 and CDR2 are KGHDR and SFDVKD. The DNA of the CDR3 is TGTGCCACCAGTGATTCCGGGTACTCCTACGAGCAGTACTTC. Amino acids: CATSDSGYSYEQYF.

The genes are TRBV10-2 and TRBJ2-7, with 7 bases matching TRBD1. The V and J ends lost 6 bases and 3 bases, in that order; junction bases with no gene match: 8. CDR3 length: 14 amino acids. Germline lookup yields CDR1 WSHSY and CDR2 SAAADI. The CDR3 region has the DNA TGCGCCAGCAGGCCCGGGACAGCCTACTACGAGCAGTACTTC. It encodes CASRPGTAYYEQYF.

The chain joins TRBV29-1 to TRBJ2-7; TRBD1 matches at 10 bases. There are 13 residues in the CDR3. Germline V CDR1 and CDR2: SQVTM, ANQGSEA. The V gene end was trimmed by 5 bases and the J gene end by 2 bases; junction bases not matched to a gene: 3. DNA of the CDR3: TGCAGCGTTCGACAGGGGGCGGCCTACGAGCAGTACTTC. Translated: CSVRQGAAYEQYF.

The J gene is TRBJ2-1, the V gene TRBV2; 11 nucleotides agree with TRBD2. Germline V gene data show CDR1 as SNHLY and CDR2 as FYNNEI. This CDR3 contains 16 residues. V shed 6 bases and J 5 bases; nucleotides not matched to a gene: 9. CDR3 nucleotide sequence: TGTGCCAGCAGACTTCCCCTGACTAGCGGGAACAATGAGCAGTTCTTC. Protein product: CASRLPLTSGNNEQFF.

Only one count was recorded for this clone. The J gene is TRBJ1-6, the V gene TRBV27, with TRBD1 matching 9 bases. This CDR3 spans 13 amino acids. J was trimmed by 9 bases and V by 7 bases; bases with no gene match: 4. Germline CDR1 is MNHEY and CDR2 is SMNVEV (reference sequence). The CDR3 nucleotides read TGTGCCAGCATGGGACAGGGCGCTTCACCCCTCCACTTT. It translates to CASMGQGASPLHF.

This sequence joins TRBV18 and TRBJ1-3; TRBD1 aligns across 8 bases. The V gene's germline CDR1 is KGHSH and CDR2 LQKENI. Germline trimming cut 2 bases from V and 2 bases from J; bases unmatched to any gene: 5. The CDR3 sequence is 16 residues long. The chain's CDR3 is CASSPMQGAPGNTIYF. In DNA form, the CDR3 reads TGTGCCAGCTCACCAATGCAGGGGGCGCCTGGAAACACCATATATTTT.